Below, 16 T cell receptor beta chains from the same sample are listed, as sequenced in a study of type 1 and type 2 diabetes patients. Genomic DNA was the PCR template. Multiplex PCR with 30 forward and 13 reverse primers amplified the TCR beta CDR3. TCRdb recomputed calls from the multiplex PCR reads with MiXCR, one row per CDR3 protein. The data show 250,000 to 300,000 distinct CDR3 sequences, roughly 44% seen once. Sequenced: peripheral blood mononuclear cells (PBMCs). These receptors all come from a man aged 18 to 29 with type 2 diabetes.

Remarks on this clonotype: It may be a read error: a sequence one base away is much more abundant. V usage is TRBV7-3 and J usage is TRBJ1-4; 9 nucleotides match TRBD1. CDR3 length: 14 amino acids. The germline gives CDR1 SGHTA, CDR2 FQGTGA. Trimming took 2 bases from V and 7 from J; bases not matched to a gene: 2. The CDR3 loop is CASSLGTGSEKLFF. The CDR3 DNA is TGTGCCAGCAGCTTAGGGACAGGGTCTGAAAAACTGTTTTTT.

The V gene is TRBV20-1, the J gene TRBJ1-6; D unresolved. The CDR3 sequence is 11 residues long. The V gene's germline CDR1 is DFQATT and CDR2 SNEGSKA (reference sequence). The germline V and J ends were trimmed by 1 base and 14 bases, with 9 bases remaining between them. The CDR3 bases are TGCAGTGCTAGAGTTACCTCGGCCCTCCACTTT. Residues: CSARVTSALHF.

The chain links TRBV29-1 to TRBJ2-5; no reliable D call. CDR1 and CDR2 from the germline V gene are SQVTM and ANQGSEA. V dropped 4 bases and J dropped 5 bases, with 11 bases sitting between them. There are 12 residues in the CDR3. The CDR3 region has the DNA TGCAGCGTTGTGTCAGTTCGGGAGACCCAGTACTTC. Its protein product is CSVVSVRETQYF.

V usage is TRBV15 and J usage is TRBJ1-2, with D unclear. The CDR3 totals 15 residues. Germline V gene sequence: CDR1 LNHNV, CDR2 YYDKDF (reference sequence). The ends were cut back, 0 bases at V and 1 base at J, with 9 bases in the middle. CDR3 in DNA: TGTGCCACCAGCAGAGACAGGATGGGTAACTATGGCTACACCTTC. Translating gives CATSRDRMGNYGYTF.

The CDR3 here is CAISEGTYEQYF. The CDR3 bases are TGTGCCATCAGTGAGGGTACCTACGAGCAGTACTTC. The gene calls are TRBV10-3 and TRBJ2-7, with D unclear. This CDR3 region has 12 residues. Trimming left V 2 bases short and J 2 bases short, with 4 bases between. From germline, CDR1 is ENHRY and CDR2 SYGVKD.

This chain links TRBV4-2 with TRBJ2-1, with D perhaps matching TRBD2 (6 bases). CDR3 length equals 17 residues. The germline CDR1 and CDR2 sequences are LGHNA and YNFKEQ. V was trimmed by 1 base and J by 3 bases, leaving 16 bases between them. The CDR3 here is CASSQGRGSGFYNEQFF. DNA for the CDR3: TGTGCCAGCAGCCAAGGGAGAGGTAGCGGATTCTACAATGAGCAGTTCTTC.

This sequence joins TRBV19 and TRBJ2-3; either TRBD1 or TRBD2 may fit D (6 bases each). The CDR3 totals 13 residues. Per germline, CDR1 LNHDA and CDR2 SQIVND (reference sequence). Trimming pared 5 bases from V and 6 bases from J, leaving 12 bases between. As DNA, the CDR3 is TGTGCCAGTAGTTCGACAGGAGGGGATACGCAGTATTTT. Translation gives CASSSTGGDTQYF. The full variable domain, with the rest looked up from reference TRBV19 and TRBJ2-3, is DGGITQSPKYLFRKEGQNVTLSCEQNLNHDAMYWYRQDPGQGLRLIYYSQIVNDFQKGDIAEGYSVSREKKESFPLTVTSAQKNPTAFYLCASSSTGGDTQYFGPGTRLTVL.

The CDR3 protein is CASSRGRSSYNEQFF. In DNA form, the CDR3 reads TGCGCCAGCAGCCGGGGACGGAGCTCCTACAATGAGCAGTTCTTC. V usage is TRBV4-1 and J usage is TRBJ2-1, with D perhaps assigned TRBD1 or TRBD2 (5 bases each). V was trimmed by 4 bases and J by 0 bases, leaving 10 bases between them. The V gene's germline CDR1 is MGHRA and CDR2 YSYEKL. This CDR3 comprises 15 residues.

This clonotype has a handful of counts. CDR3 nucleotide sequence: TGTGCCAGCTCAAGTTCGACAGGGGGCTCCTACAATGAGCAGTTCTTC. Amino acid sequence: CASSSSTGGSYNEQFF. This rearrangement joins TRBV25-1 to TRBJ2-1, with 9 bases aligning to TRBD1. V lost 8 bases, J lost 0 bases, and 8 bases stayed unmatched. This CDR3 region has 16 residues. Germline CDR1 and CDR2: MGHDK and SYGVNS.

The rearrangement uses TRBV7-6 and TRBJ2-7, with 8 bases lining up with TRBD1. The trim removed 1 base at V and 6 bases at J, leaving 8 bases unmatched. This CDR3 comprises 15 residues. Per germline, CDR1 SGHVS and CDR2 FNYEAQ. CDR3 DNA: TGTGCCAGCAGCTTAGTAGGGGACAGGCGTCCCGAGCAGTACTTC. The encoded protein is CASSLVGDRRPEQYF.

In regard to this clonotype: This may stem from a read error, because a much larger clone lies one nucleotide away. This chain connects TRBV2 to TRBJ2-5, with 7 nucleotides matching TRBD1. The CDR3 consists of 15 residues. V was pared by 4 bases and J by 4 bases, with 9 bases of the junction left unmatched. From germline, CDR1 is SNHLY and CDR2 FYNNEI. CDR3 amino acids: CASSGGQARGETQYF. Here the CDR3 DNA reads TGTGCCAGCAGTGGCGGACAGGCCCGGGGAGAGACCCAGTACTTC.

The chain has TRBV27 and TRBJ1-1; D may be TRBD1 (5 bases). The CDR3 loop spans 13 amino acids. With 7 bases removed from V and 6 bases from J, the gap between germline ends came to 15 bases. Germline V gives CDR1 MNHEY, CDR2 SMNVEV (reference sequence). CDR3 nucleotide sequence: TGTGCCAGCACCCAGGGATCCTGGGCTGAAGCTTTCTTT. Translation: CASTQGSWAEAFF.

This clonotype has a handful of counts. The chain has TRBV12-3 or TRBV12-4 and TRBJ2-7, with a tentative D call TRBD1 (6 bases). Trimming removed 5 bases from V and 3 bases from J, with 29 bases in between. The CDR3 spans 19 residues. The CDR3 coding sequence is TGTGCCAGCAGTGAGGGATGGGAGCGTGTTGGGGGCGCGCTCTACGAGCAGTACTTC. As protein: CASSEGWERVGGALYEQYF.

Written as DNA, the CDR3 is TGTGCCAGCAGCTCTTACAGGCGCACAGATACGCAGTATTTT. Translation gives CASSSYRRTDTQYF. V gene TRBV7-8 combines with J gene TRBJ2-3, with D possibly being TRBD1 (5 bases). Per germline, CDR1 SGHVS and CDR2 FQNEAQ. The length of the CDR3 is 14 residues. V was pared by 4 bases and J by 1 base, with 9 bases between. The full variable domain, rest sourced from reference TRBV7-8 and TRBJ2-3, is GAGVSQSPRYKVAKRGQDVALRCDPISGHVSLFWYQQALGQGPEFLTYFQNEAQLDKSGLPSDRFFAERPEGSVSTLKIQRTQQEDSAVYLCASSSYRRTDTQYFGPGTRLTVL.

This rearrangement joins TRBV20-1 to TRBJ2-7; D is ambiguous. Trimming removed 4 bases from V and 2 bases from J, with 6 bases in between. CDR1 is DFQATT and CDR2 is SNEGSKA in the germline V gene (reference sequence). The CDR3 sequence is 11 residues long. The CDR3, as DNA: TGCAGTGCTACTACGACCTACGAGCAGTACTTC. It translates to CSATTTYEQYF.

In DNA form, the CDR3 reads TGTGCCAGTATGAATCAGGGGGTAGGAACTGAAGCTTTCTTT. It codes for CASMNQGVGTEAFF. This sequence joins TRBV19 and TRBJ1-1, with 7 bases identical to TRBD1. The CDR3 extends over 14 amino acids. Germline CDR1 LNHDA, CDR2 SQIVND (reference sequence). V was clipped by 7 bases and J by 5 bases; unmatched bases: 10.